The T cell receptor (beta chain) described here comes from a study of T cells after yellow fever vaccination. The overall study: Libraries from low-cell-number fractions were prepared with the SMART-Seq v4 Ultra Low Input RNA kit.

This clonotype showed up just a few times. Antigen: not known. TCRdb reprocessed the 5' RACE reads with MiXCR, giving one entry per CDR3 protein. The sample lists over 45,000 distinct CDR3 sequences; more than 5.5% were seen once. Findings and caveats of the study: A faster peak, day 5 versus 15, was reached by the weaker secondary response.

The V and J ends lost 5 bases and 7 bases, in that order; junction bases with no gene match: 8. From germline, CDR1 is SGHAT and CDR2 FQNNGV. The CDR3 is 14 residues long. The starting material was CD8+ T cells sorted from PBMCs, obtained on the day of the first yellow fever vaccination. V is TRBV11-2 and J is TRBJ2-7; 10 positions agree with TRBD1. The TCR originated in a man younger than 35 who received the YFV17D yellow fever vaccine. The CDR3 DNA sequence: TGTGCCAGCAGCCTTGGACAGGGGGGTGGGGAGCAGTACTTC. It is translated as CASSLGQGGGEQYF. The entire variable domain, with the rest obtained from reference TRBV11-2 and TRBJ2-7, is as follows: EAGVAQSPRYKIIEKRQSVAFWCNPISGHATLYWYQQILGQGPKLLIQFQNNGVVDDSQLPKDRFSAERLKGVDSTLKIQPAKLEDSAVYLCASSLGQGGGEQYFGPGTRLTVT.